This TCR beta chain emerged from a study of blood T cells in healthy people across ages. Points from the study as a whole: Long-lived donors carried more naive CD4+ cells and greater diversity than aged donors. Diversity was estimated from one million T cells, and these estimates were considered underestimates.

CDR1 and CDR2 from the germline V gene are SGDLS and YYNGEE. With 4 bases removed from V and 4 bases from J, the gap between germline ends came to 11 bases. The CDR3 loop spans 14 amino acids. Primers used in a second PCR of about 7 to 12 cycles were a sample-barcoded 5' primer and a J-beta primer mix. Every single cDNA molecule received a tag from a template-switch adaptor with 12 random nucleotides. TCRdb processed the 5' RACE reads anew with MiXCR; each CDR3 protein has one entry. The table shows 1,300,000 or so distinct CDR3 sequences, with 45% to 70% occurring only once. No fewer than 5 micrograms of total RNA were isolated from every sample. Points on this clonotype: Its specificity is unknown.

This receptor was identified in a man younger than 35 in good health. Sequenced input: blood. The chain recombines TRBV9 with TRBJ1-4; D ambiguous. The CDR3 loop is CASSSPENNEKLFF. DNA of the CDR3: TGTGCCAGCAGCTCCCCAGAAAATAATGAAAAACTGTTTTTT.